The 4 T cell receptor beta chains listed next were all sequenced from one sample in a study of Graves' ophthalmopathy and Graves' hyperthyroidism. The sequenced template was RNA, covering the TCR beta CDR3 region. First-round RT-PCR employed HTBI primers, with a second-round multiplex PCR after it. Via MiXCR, TCRdb re-called the multiplex PCR reads, giving one row per CDR3 protein. The table shows over 45,000 distinct CDR3 sequences, with around half occurring only once. The sequenced material came from peripheral blood. The source of these receptors is an adult man with Graves' ophthalmopathy.

This chain connects TRBV20-1 to TRBJ2-7; 7 bases line up with TRBD1. Trimming cost V 6 bases and J 6 bases; bases outside gene matches: 11. Per germline, CDR1 DFQATT and CDR2 SNEGSKA (reference sequence). This CDR3 region has 13 residues. The CDR3: CSASLTGSGEQYF. CDR3 nucleotides: TGCAGTGCCTCCCTGACAGGGTCGGGCGAGCAGTACTTC.

This clonotype has ten or more counts. The chain has TRBV6-5 and TRBJ1-2; D gene unclear. Trimming took 4 bases from V and 3 from J, leaving 12 bases between them. There are 14 residues in the CDR3. Germline V gene lookup returns CDR1 MNHEY and CDR2 SVGAGI. CDR3 nucleotide sequence: TGTGCCAGCAGTTCCCCACCACCAGACTATGGCTACACCTTC. As protein: CASSSPPPDYGYTF.

The chain carries TRBV20-1 and TRBJ2-1; TRBD2 matches at 8 bases. Germline CDR1 is DFQATT and CDR2 is SNEGSKA (reference sequence). V was pared by 3 bases and J by 8 bases, with 6 bases of the junction left unmatched. This CDR3 comprises 13 residues. The CDR3 is CSASRLAGDEQFF. The DNA of the CDR3 is TGCAGTGCTAGTAGGCTAGCGGGTGATGAGCAGTTCTTC.

This chain connects TRBV15 to TRBJ2-1; 10 bases align to TRBD1. Germline CDR1 LNHNV, CDR2 YYDKDF (reference sequence). The V and J ends lost 3 bases and 15 bases, in that order; junction bases with no gene match: 11. The CDR3 has 14 residues. The CDR3 protein is CATSSTGTGANLFF. The CDR3 DNA reads as TGTGCCACCAGCAGTACCGGGACAGGGGCCAATCTGTTCTTC.